This TCR beta chain originates from a study of low-dose radiotherapy and immunotherapy resistance in tumors. The wider study: Per fraction, Cohort 2 was given 1 Gy every two weeks, accumulating a total of 13 Gy over 26 weeks.

Covering alpha and beta chains, TRAV- and TRBV-specific primers were used for the first-strand cDNA. TCRs were amplified for approximately 21 PCR cycles with a constant-region primer and V-primer adapter. One entry per CDR3 protein results from TCRdb running MiXCR on the reads. The sample holds tens of thousands of distinct CDR3 sequences; less than 30% are singletons and the top ten take 6.5% to 8%. Noted time point: before trial treatment. The treatment that donors received included nivolumab, ipilimumab, aspirin, low-dose cyclophosphamide and low-dose radiotherapy. The V end was cut by 4 bases, the J end by 0 bases, with 13 bases between. The germline V gene encodes CDR1 KGHDR and CDR2 SFDVKD. This CDR3 is 16 amino acids long.

The J gene is TRBJ2-3, the V gene TRBV24-1; D ambiguous. The sample was PBMCs, taken before treatment. The clonotype originates from a male donor with rectosigmoid adenocarcinoma. The CDR3 DNA sequence: TGTGCCACCAGTGACCCGGCGCTATCTAGCACAGATACGCAGTATTTT. As protein: CATSDPALSSTDTQYF.